Each of the 20 T cell receptor beta chains below was sequenced from the same sample in a study of blood T cell repertoires in COVID-19. Some clones are missing from TCRdb's copy, which holds only in-frame ones; the method was immunoSEQ multiplex PCR. The repertoire holds about 60,000 clones, with around 90% as singletons. The sequenced material came from peripheral blood. The receptors were sampled from a human donor with acute or convalescent COVID-19. The donor label of this sample is uncertain.

V gene TRBV5-1 combines with J gene TRBJ1-4, with a possible D match to TRBD1 (5 bases). V was pared by 5 bases and J by 0 bases, with 17 bases between. The CDR3 loop spans 17 amino acids. Germline assignment: CDR1 SGHRS and CDR2 YFSETQ. In DNA form, the CDR3 reads TGCGCCAGCAGTCGGACCTACAGGAGTGCAACTAATGAAAAACTGTTTTTT. Its protein is CASSRTYRSATNEKLFF.

This chain connects TRBV5-4 to TRBJ2-1; 13 nucleotides match TRBD2. The CDR3 contains 16 residues. CDR1 and CDR2 from the germline V gene are SGHNT and YYREEE (reference sequence). The V and J ends lost 4 bases and 3 bases, in that order; junction bases with no gene match: 4. The CDR3 here is CASSLGTSGDYNEQFF. Here the CDR3 DNA reads TGTGCCAGCAGCCTCGGGACTAGCGGGGACTACAATGAGCAGTTCTTC.

The chain joins TRBV6-6 to TRBJ2-5; the D gene is possibly TRBD1 (6 bases). V lost 0 bases and J 1 base, leaving 12 bases between the germline ends. Germline V gene lookup returns CDR1 MNHNY and CDR2 SVGAGI (reference sequence). The CDR3 totals 16 residues. CDR3: CASSYSQGQIQETQYF. The CDR3 coding sequence is TGTGCCAGCAGTTACTCCCAAGGACAGATCCAAGAGACCCAGTACTTC.

This clone has more than one count but fewer than ten. The rearrangement joins TRBV13 to TRBJ1-6; maybe TRBD1 (5 bases). The CDR3 consists of 15 residues. Germline V CDR1 and CDR2: PRHDT, FYEKMQ (reference sequence). The V and J ends lost 6 bases and 6 bases respectively, with 15 bases between them. This CDR3 reads CASRAGRGRNSPLHF. Written as DNA, the CDR3 is TGTGCCAGCAGAGCGGGGAGGGGCCGTAATTCACCCCTCCACTTT.

The chain couples TRBV7-2 to TRBJ2-1; 13 bases are shared with TRBD2. Germline CDR1 SGHTA, CDR2 FQGNSA. V lost 4 bases and J lost 4; bases outside the gene matches: 7. The CDR3 totals 17 residues. CDR3 sequence reads: CASSSTRGLAGYNEQFF. The CDR3 DNA is TGTGCCAGCAGCTCCACAAGGGGACTAGCGGGGTACAATGAGCAGTTCTTC.

V gene TRBV23-1 combines with J gene TRBJ1-2; D is perhaps TRBD1 (5 bases). TRBV23-1 is an ORF; its function is uncertain. This CDR3 has 16 amino acids. Trimming stripped 3 bases from V and 6 bases from J, with 20 bases between. The CDR3 coding sequence is TGCGCCAGCAGTCACCGGGCCGTGGGGCAGGTCGATGGCTACACCTTC. Protein sequence: CASSHRAVGQVDGYTF.

This chain connects TRBV4-2 to TRBJ2-5; 10 bases align to TRBD1. Unmatched junction bases numbered 19, after V lost 0 bases and J lost 9 bases. The CDR3 runs to 19 residues. Germline values: CDR1 LGHNA, CDR2 YNFKEQ. CDR3 sequence: CASSQELTRDRGRPRAQYF. The CDR3 nucleotides read TGTGCCAGCAGCCAAGAGCTCACCCGGGACAGGGGTCGCCCTCGCGCCCAGTACTTC.

In its sample, this clone was seen once. This rearrangement joins TRBV7-2 to TRBJ1-5; TRBD1 is a possible D gene (5 bases). Germline values: CDR1 SGHTA, CDR2 FQGNSA. The CDR3 has 13 residues. V was trimmed by 7 bases and J by 9 bases, leaving 16 bases between them. CDR3 nucleotides: TGTGCCAGCACCGAGGGGAGGGACCGGCCCCAGCATTTT. Amino acid sequence: CASTEGRDRPQHF.

The chain recombines TRBV11-2 with TRBJ2-5, with D perhaps TRBD2 (6 bases). Germline CDR1 SGHAT, CDR2 FQNNGV. V shed 0 bases and J shed 0 bases, with 8 bases lying between them. There are 15 residues in the CDR3. CDR3 in amino acids: CASSLDWGDQETQYF. The CDR3 nucleotides are TGTGCCAGCAGCTTAGATTGGGGGGACCAAGAGACCCAGTACTTC. The complete variable domain, with remaining parts taken from reference TRBV11-2 and TRBJ2-5, reads EAGVAQSPRYKIIEKRQSVAFWCNPISGHATLYWYQQILGQGPKLLIQFQNNGVVDDSQLPKDRFSAERLKGVDSTLKIQPAKLEDSAVYLCASSLDWGDQETQYFGPGTRLLVL.

The gene calls are TRBV5-1 and TRBJ2-5; 8 bases map to TRBD1. After removal of 5 bases from V and 4 bases from J, the junction contained 10 bases not matched to a gene. CDR1 and CDR2 (germline): SGHRS, YFSETQ. This CDR3 has 15 residues. Written as DNA, the CDR3 is TGCGCCAGCAGTCCTTCCGGACAGGGTGTAGAGACCCAGTACTTC. Translating gives CASSPSGQGVETQYF.

This sequence joins TRBV5-1 and TRBJ2-2; TRBD2 matches at 7 bases. The germline CDR1 and CDR2 sequences are SGHRS and YFSETQ. The CDR3 runs 17 residues. J was trimmed by 1 base and V by 0 bases; bases with no gene match: 6. The CDR3 DNA reads as TGCGCCAGCAGCTTGGATGGGGTAGCGGGGAACACCGGGGAGCTGTTTTTT. Protein product: CASSLDGVAGNTGELFF.

The chain combines TRBV18 with TRBJ2-3; D ambiguous. Trimming took off 6 bases at V and 0 bases at J, with 19 bases between the two ends. Germline values: CDR1 KGHSH, CDR2 LQKENI. The CDR3 extends over 17 amino acids. CDR3: CASSPAASHRSTDTQYF. CDR3 bases: TGTGCCAGCTCTCCGGCAGCCAGTCACAGAAGCACAGATACGCAGTATTTT.

The sample holds a few counts of this clone. V and J are TRBV28 and TRBJ2-2; 10 nucleotides match TRBD1. The CDR3 is 16 amino acids. Germline CDR1 and CDR2: MDHEN and SYDVKM. Losses at the gene ends were 5 bases for V and 7 bases for J; bases not matched to a gene: 10. The CDR3 protein is CASSLPGQGIGGELFF. CDR3 sequence (DNA): TGTGCCAGCAGTCTCCCGGGACAGGGGATCGGCGGGGAGCTGTTTTTT.

V and J are TRBV5-1 and TRBJ2-5; D is perhaps TRBD2 (5 bases). Germline CDR1 is SGHRS and CDR2 is YFSETQ. This CDR3 contains 13 residues. Deletions cut 2 bases from V and 5 bases from J, with 10 bases between. The CDR3 reads CASSFEPGETQYF. For the CDR3, the DNA is TGCGCCAGCAGCTTTGAACCGGGGGAGACCCAGTACTTC.

This chain connects TRBV11-1 to TRBJ1-5; D uncertain. Trimming removed 0 bases at V and 0 bases at J, with 15 bases between. The CDR3 extends over 18 amino acids. Germline V gives CDR1 SGHAT, CDR2 FQDESV (reference sequence). CDR3 sequence (DNA): TGTGCCAGCAGCTTAGCTTCCACCCTACCTTATAGCAATCAGCCCCAGCATTTT. Encoded protein: CASSLASTLPYSNQPQHF.

This CDR3 reads CASGGDPSGANVLTF. The CDR3 DNA is TGTGCCAGCGGAGGAGATCCCTCTGGGGCCAACGTCCTGACTTTC. V gene TRBV6-5 combines with J gene TRBJ2-6, with a weak D call TRBD2 (5 bases). CDR1 is MNHEY, CDR2 SVGAGI, per germline. This CDR3 is built from 15 residues. The V gene lost 8 bases and the J gene lost 0 bases, with 11 bases spanning the gap.

V usage is TRBV5-1 and J usage is TRBJ2-7; D perhaps matches TRBD2 (6 bases). Germline CDR1 and CDR2: SGHRS and YFSETQ. This CDR3 region has 15 residues. Trimming took 7 bases from V and 5 from J, leaving 22 bases between them. The CDR3 loop reads CASPVSWRDAHEQYF. DNA for the CDR3: TGCGCCAGCCCCGTATCGTGGCGGGATGCCCACGAGCAGTACTTC.

The chain links TRBV27 to TRBJ2-1, with 9 bases lining up with TRBD2. There are 15 residues in the CDR3. From germline, CDR1 is MNHEY and CDR2 SMNVEV (reference sequence). V shed 4 bases, J shed 1 base, and the junction held 2 bases outside the gene matches. As DNA, the CDR3 is TGTGCCAGCAGTTCTCTAGCGGGATCCTACAATGAGCAGTTCTTC. Its protein is CASSSLAGSYNEQFF.

This sequence joins TRBV29-1 and TRBJ1-6; perhaps TRBD1 as D (5 bases). The V end lost 4 bases, the J end lost 0 bases, and 13 bases lay between the germline ends. The CDR3 has 16 residues. The germline V gene has CDR1 SQVTM and CDR2 ANQGSEA. This CDR3 reads CSVVVGGDSYNSPLHF. The DNA for the CDR3 is TGCAGCGTTGTGGTGGGGGGGGACTCCTATAATTCACCCCTCCACTTT.

The V gene is TRBV10-1, the J gene TRBJ2-5; no clear D. Trimming cost V 5 bases and J 5 bases, with 12 bases left between them. The CDR3 has 13 residues. Germline CDR1 WNHNN, CDR2 SYGVQD (reference sequence). CDR3 loop: CASSRMYGETQYF. In nucleotides, the CDR3 is TGCGCCAGCAGTAGGATGTACGGGGAGACCCAGTACTTC.